This passage covers 28 T cell receptor beta chains from one sample sequenced in a study of blood T cell repertoires in COVID-19. The repertoire was sequenced with immunoSEQ multiplex PCR; TCRdb's copy has only in-frame clones and lacks some. The sample holds 200,000 to 250,000 clones, approximately 84% seen once. Sequenced input: peripheral blood. Receptors originate from a woman older than 75 with acute or convalescent COVID-19.

This clone has just a few counts. This chain joins TRBV28 and TRBJ1-2; 8 bases align to TRBD1. The J segment lost 3 bases and the V segment lost 3 bases, leaving 3 bases of the junction unmatched. Germline CDR1 and CDR2: MDHEN and SYDVKM. CDR3 length: 14 residues. The CDR3 nucleotides are TGTGCCAGCAGTTTGCAGGGGGCATACTATGGCTACACCTTC. Translating it yields CASSLQGAYYGYTF.

This chain links TRBV6-5 with TRBJ2-5, with 7 bases that match TRBD1. V shed 8 bases, J shed 6 bases, and the junction held 15 bases outside the gene matches. This CDR3 spans 15 amino acids. Germline V lookup: CDR1 MNHEY, CDR2 SVGAGI. The CDR3 loop is CASEKWGQGEKTQYF. CDR3 in DNA: TGTGCCAGCGAAAAATGGGGGCAGGGGGAAAAGACCCAGTACTTC.

Only one count was recorded for this clone. The chain carries TRBV7-2 and TRBJ1-4, with 7 bases matching TRBD1. Germline assignment: CDR1 SGHTA and CDR2 FQGNSA. V gave up 4 bases and J gave up 8 bases; unmatched junction bases: 10. The CDR3 has 15 residues. CDR3 loop: CASSSDVQGYEKLFF. In nucleotides, the CDR3 is TGTGCCAGCAGCTCGGACGTACAGGGGTACGAAAAACTGTTTTTT.

The CDR3 protein is CASSLTTPGTETSHGYGYTF. The DNA for the CDR3 is TGCGCCAGCAGTCTGACAACCCCCGGGACAGAGACTTCCCATGGCTATGGCTACACCTTC. The chain couples TRBV23-1 to TRBJ1-2; 7 bases fit TRBD1. TRBV23-1 is identified as an open reading frame with a role that is uncertain. With 4 bases clipped from V and 4 bases from J, the junction kept 24 bases outside the gene matches. There are 20 residues in the CDR3.

The rearrangement links TRBV7-3 to TRBJ1-1; the D gene is possibly TRBD1 (5 bases). V lost 4 bases and J 6 bases, leaving 15 bases between the germline ends. Germline assignment: CDR1 SGHTA and CDR2 FQGTGA. The CDR3 loop spans 14 amino acids. Here the CDR3 DNA reads TGTGCCAGCAGCTCCGGGACTGCTGGCTCTGAAGCTTTCTTT. This sequence encodes CASSSGTAGSEAFF.

The rearrangement links TRBV5-6 to TRBJ2-6; maybe TRBD2 (5 bases). The ends were cut back, 1 base at V and 2 bases at J, with 10 bases in the middle. The germline CDR1 and CDR2 sequences are SGHDT and YYEEEE. CDR3 length: 16 residues. Written as DNA, the CDR3 is TGTGCCAGCAGCTTGCCACGAGGGACTGGGGCCAACGTCCTGACTTTC. Amino acids: CASSLPRGTGANVLTF.

This clone was recorded only once. The gene calls are TRBV5-1 and TRBJ2-1; 11 bases are shared with TRBD2. J was trimmed by 5 bases and V by 4 bases; bases with no gene match: 8. Germline CDR1 reads SGHRS; CDR2 reads YFSETQ. The length of the CDR3 is 16 residues. CDR3 region: CASSPIAGGPDNEQFF. CDR3 nucleotide sequence: TGCGCCAGCAGCCCGATAGCGGGAGGGCCGGACAATGAGCAGTTCTTC. The full variable domain, its missing parts supplied by reference TRBV5-1 and TRBJ2-1, is KAGVTQTPRYLIKTRGQQVTLSCSPISGHRSVSWYQQTPGQGLQFLFEYFSETQRNKGNFPGRFSGRQFSNSRSEMNVSTLELGDSALYLCASSPIAGGPDNEQFFGPGTRLTVL.

The gene calls are TRBV14 and TRBJ2-7; TRBD2 might be the D (5 bases). V gave up 4 bases and J gave up 0 bases, with 7 bases separating them. The CDR3 extends over 13 amino acids. Germline loops: CDR1 SGHDN, CDR2 FVKESK. The CDR3 DNA follows: TGTGCCAGCAGCCGCCGGGGCTCCTACGAGCAGTACTTC. It yields the protein CASSRRGSYEQYF.

The chain recombines TRBV5-1 with TRBJ2-5; no clear D gene. Trimming stripped 0 bases from V and 1 base from J, with 7 bases between. The CDR3 loop spans 14 amino acids. Germline CDR1 and CDR2: SGHRS and YFSETQ. Written as DNA, the CDR3 is TGCGCCAGCAGCTTGGCCCCTACCCAAGAGACCCAGTACTTC. Translating gives CASSLAPTQETQYF.

The CDR3: CSVEGGAEGAFF. The CDR3 DNA sequence: TGCAGCGTTGAGGGAGGGGCGGAAGGAGCTTTCTTT. The V gene is TRBV29-1, the J gene TRBJ1-1; TRBD1 might be the D (5 bases). In germline, CDR1 is SQVTM, CDR2 ANQGSEA. Trimming left V 3 bases short and J 10 bases short, with 15 bases between. This CDR3 contains 12 residues.

Comment on this clone: Additional DNA sequences in this sample encode the identical CDR3. The V and J genes are TRBV6-6 and TRBJ1-1, with TRBD1 matching 11 bases. The CDR3 consists of 14 residues. Germline V gene data show CDR1 as MNHNY and CDR2 as SVGAGI (reference sequence). Trimming cost V 6 bases and J 4 bases; bases outside gene matches: 4. In DNA form, the CDR3 reads TGTGCCAGCAGGGACAGGGGGCTATCCACTGAAGCTTTCTTT. Translated, it gives CASRDRGLSTEAFF.

The rearrangement joins TRBV14 to TRBJ2-5, with 9 bases fitting TRBD1. The CDR3 consists of 14 residues. The ends lost 6 bases at V and 1 base at J; junction bases unmatched: 3. Germline CDR1 and CDR2: SGHDN and FVKESK. The CDR3 nucleotides read TGTGCCAGCAGGGTGACAGGGGGCCAAGAGACCCAGTACTTC. As protein: CASRVTGGQETQYF.

This clone was counted a few times. This chain uses TRBV5-1 with TRBJ2-7, with 10 bases matching TRBD2. J lost 2 bases, V lost 2 bases, and 4 bases had no gene match. The CDR3 runs to 15 residues. Germline V gene data show CDR1 as SGHRS and CDR2 as YFSETQ. The DNA of the CDR3 is TGCGCCAGCAGCTTAGGGACTAGCGATGCCTACGAGCAGTACTTC. It encodes CASSLGTSDAYEQYF. Drawing the rest from reference TRBV5-1 and TRBJ2-7, the complete variable domain is KAGVTQTPRYLIKTRGQQVTLSCSPISGHRSVSWYQQTPGQGLQFLFEYFSETQRNKGNFPGRFSGRQFSNSRSEMNVSTLELGDSALYLCASSLGTSDAYEQYFGPGTRLTVT.

The sample holds a few counts of this clone. V is TRBV4-1 and J is TRBJ2-7, with 8 bases lining up with TRBD1. V was pared by 5 bases and J by 4 bases, with 4 bases of the junction left unmatched. This CDR3 is 13 amino acids long. Per the germline V gene, CDR1 is MGHRA and CDR2 is YSYEKL. The CDR3, as DNA: TGCGCCAGCAGCTTTAGACAGGGGTACGAGCAGTACTTC. Translating it yields CASSFRQGYEQYF.

This sequence joins TRBV10-3 and TRBJ2-7, with 7 bases that match TRBD2. Germline V lookup: CDR1 ENHRY, CDR2 SYGVKD. With 3 bases clipped from V and 0 bases from J, the junction kept 8 bases outside the gene matches. This CDR3 spans 16 amino acids. The CDR3 DNA reads as TGTGCCATCAGTGACCGTGGAGCGGGAAGCTCCTACGAGCAGTACTTC. Translated: CAISDRGAGSSYEQYF.

This sequence joins TRBV14 and TRBJ2-3, with D possibly matching TRBD1 (6 bases). Germline CDR1 reads SGHDN; CDR2 reads FVKESK. V was shortened by 4 bases and J by 4 bases, with 18 bases between the two germline ends. CDR3 length: 16 amino acids. The CDR3 protein is CASSPYAQGAADTQYF. The CDR3 region has the DNA TGTGCCAGCAGCCCGTACGCACAGGGCGCCGCAGATACGCAGTATTTT.

This chain connects TRBV6-5 to TRBJ2-7, with 7 nucleotides matching TRBD1. The germline CDR1 and CDR2 sequences are MNHEY and SVGAGI. V gave up 2 bases and J gave up 2 bases; unmatched junction bases: 3. The CDR3 totals 14 residues. The chain's CDR3 is CASSYGDRTYEQYF. Here the CDR3 DNA reads TGTGCCAGCAGTTACGGGGACAGAACCTACGAGCAGTACTTC.

This clone was detected only once. The chain links TRBV7-8 to TRBJ2-1; 8 bases line up with TRBD2. Trimming cost V 2 bases and J 8 bases; bases outside gene matches: 8. The CDR3 loop spans 15 amino acids. The germline CDR1 and CDR2 sequences are SGHVS and FQNEAQ. The CDR3 sequence: CASSLTGGPVDEQFF. The CDR3 nucleotides read TGTGCCAGCAGCTTAACGGGGGGGCCCGTAGATGAGCAGTTCTTC.

This sequence joins TRBV7-2 and TRBJ2-1; maybe TRBD2 (6 bases). The CDR3 length is 15 residues. Trimming removed 1 base at V and 10 bases at J, with 17 bases between. CDR1 is SGHTA, CDR2 FQGNSA, per germline. The CDR3 here is CASSLGPGDLLEQFF. The CDR3 DNA sequence: TGTGCCAGCAGCTTAGGTCCGGGGGACCTTCTCGAGCAGTTCTTC.

J is TRBJ2-7 and V is TRBV19; weak D call: TRBD1 (6 bases). Trimming took off 5 bases at V and 3 bases at J, with 14 bases between the two ends. CDR3 size: 14 residues. Germline V gene lookup returns CDR1 LNHDA and CDR2 SQIVND (reference sequence). The CDR3 sequence is CASSSGHRGYEQYF. The CDR3 nucleotides are TGTGCCAGTAGTTCGGGACATCGGGGCTACGAGCAGTACTTC.

V gene TRBV25-1 combines with J gene TRBJ1-6; 12 positions agree with TRBD1. Germline CDR1 and CDR2: MGHDK and SYGVNS. J was trimmed by 8 bases and V by 2 bases; bases with no gene match: 7. The CDR3 runs to 17 residues. CDR3: CASSEIGTGGWDSPLHF. The CDR3 DNA reads TGTGCCAGCAGTGAAATAGGGACAGGGGGCTGGGATTCACCCCTCCACTTT.

The chain links TRBV2 to TRBJ1-4; D is perhaps TRBD1 (5 bases). Germline assignment: CDR1 SNHLY and CDR2 FYNNEI. V shed 7 bases and J shed 0 bases, with 24 bases lying between them. The CDR3 extends over 19 amino acids. The CDR3 DNA sequence: TGTGCCAGCACCCCCCTCGAAACCGACAGATTTGCAACTAATGAAAAACTGTTTTTT. It translates to CASTPLETDRFATNEKLFF.

The chain has TRBV9 and TRBJ2-1; possibly TRBD2 for D (6 bases). Deletions cut 0 bases from V and 9 bases from J, with 10 bases between. The germline CDR1 and CDR2 sequences are SGDLS and YYNGEE. This CDR3 has 13 amino acids. This CDR3 is CASSVATSSEQFF. The CDR3 coding sequence is TGTGCCAGCAGCGTAGCTACTAGCAGTGAGCAGTTCTTC.

This chain connects TRBV4-1 to TRBJ1-2; D call uncertain. Deletions cut 2 bases from V and 4 bases from J, with 8 bases between. Looked up from germline, CDR1 is MGHRA and CDR2 is YSYEKL. The CDR3 is made up of 13 amino acids. Written as DNA, the CDR3 is TGCGCCAGCAGCCAATCGGGAGTCTATGGCTACACCTTC. Translated: CASSQSGVYGYTF.

The V call is TRBV27, the J call TRBJ2-2; D might be TRBD2 (6 bases). The V end was cut by 6 bases, the J end by 7 bases, with 9 bases between. Germline values: CDR1 MNHEY, CDR2 SMNVEV (reference sequence). The CDR3 is 12 amino acids. CDR3 in DNA: TGTGCCAGCAGGCGGGGCAGCGGGGAGCTGTTTTTT. It yields the protein CASRRGSGELFF.

The chain employs TRBV5-1 and TRBJ2-1; D is ambiguous. The CDR3 length is 12 residues. Trimming cost V 1 base and J 9 bases, with 8 bases left between them. The V gene's germline CDR1 is SGHRS and CDR2 YFSETQ. The DNA for the CDR3 is TGCGCCAGCAGCTTGCCCAGAAGTGAGCAGTTCTTC. Its translation is CASSLPRSEQFF.

The CDR3 sequence: CASSQERQFNEKLFF. The CDR3 nucleotides read TGCGCCAGCAGCCAAGAACGTCAGTTTAATGAAAAACTGTTTTTT. The V call is TRBV4-1, the J call TRBJ1-4; D remains unclear. V lost 0 bases and J lost 4, with 9 bases in between. Germline loops: CDR1 MGHRA, CDR2 YSYEKL. The CDR3 totals 15 residues.

This chain uses TRBV5-8 with TRBJ2-1; D is possibly TRBD1 (5 bases). Trimming removed 2 bases at V and 9 bases at J, with 12 bases between. CDR3 length equals 13 residues. Germline CDR1 and CDR2: SGHTS and YDEGEE. This CDR3 is CASSFNTGIEQFF. CDR3 DNA sequence: TGTGCCAGCAGCTTTAATACAGGAATTGAGCAGTTCTTC.